Listed below are T cell receptor beta chains from one sample, sequenced in a study of OX40 agonist ivuxolimab in advanced cancers. Profiling relied on immunoSEQ multiplex PCR, and the TCRdb table lists in-frame clones only, not all of them. The data show more than 30,000 clones, around 86% seen once. Sequenced here: CD4+ or CD8+ T cells sorted from blood, sampled in a trial of the OX40 agonist ivuxolimab. Source of these receptors: an adult with an advanced solid tumor such as melanoma, head and neck, liver or kidney cancer. Both conserved end residues are part of each CDR3. Each record gives: CDR3 DNA, CDR3 protein, J gene, clone size, V gene, D gene. A D gene is named only where the DNA matches it firmly. Size is stated for part of the rows, as once, few or many counts, or as a class when the clone is expanded.

TGTGCCAGCTCACCATTAGAGAACAGGGGGCGCTTCGCTTTCTTT | CASSPLENRGRFAFF | TRBJ1-1 | NA | TRBV18 | TRBD1
TGTGCCAGCAGCGCCCGGGTTGCGGGACCAAAGAGGAATACGCAGTATTTT | CASSARVAGPKRNTQYF | TRBJ2-3 | NA | TRBV7-9 | NA
TGTGCCAGCGGACAGGGGGGCACAGATACGCAGTATTTT | CASGQGGTDTQYF | TRBJ2-3 | NA | TRBV2 | TRBD1
TGTGCCAGCTCACCACCGGGACACCCAGGAAACACCATATATTTT | CASSPPGHPGNTIYF | TRBJ1-3 | NA | TRBV18 | NA
TGTGCCAGCACCCCAACGGGGAACTACGAGCAGTACTTC | CASTPTGNYEQYF | TRBJ2-7 | once | TRBV2 | NA
TGTGCCAGCAGCGCCTCAGGGCGGGACAATCAGCCCCAGCATTTT | CASSASGRDNQPQHF | TRBJ1-5 | NA | TRBV7-2 | NA
TGTGCCAGCAGCTTGGCTTCCCCCGACGGTGAAAAACTGTTTTTT | CASSLASPDGEKLFF | TRBJ1-4 | NA | TRBV5-6 | NA
TGTGCCAGCAGCTTGGATCGCTATTCTTCCGAGCAGTACTTC | CASSLDRYSSEQYF | TRBJ2-7 | NA | TRBV11-3 | NA
TGTGCCAGTAGTACCTCGGGACAGGGGACCTACAATGAGCAGTTCTTC | CASSTSGQGTYNEQFF | TRBJ2-1 | NA | TRBV19 | TRBD1
TGTGCCAGCAGCTTAGGACAGAATCAGCCCCAGCATTTT | CASSLGQNQPQHF | TRBJ1-5 | few | TRBV7-8 | NA
TGTGCCAGCAGCTCGGGACTAGGGGGGAATGAGCAGTTCTTC | CASSSGLGGNEQFF | TRBJ2-1 | NA | TRBV7-3 | TRBD2
TGTGCCAGCAGCGCGACCGCAACTAATGAAAAACTGTTTTTT | CASSATATNEKLFF | TRBJ1-4 | NA | TRBV6-5 | NA
TGTGCCAGTAGTATAGAGGGAGCTGGGGCCAACGTCCTGACTTTC | CASSIEGAGANVLTF | TRBJ2-6 | NA | TRBV19 | NA
TGTGCTAGCAGCTTATTAGTAGGGGGCCCGTCTCCGGGTCCTTTT | CASSLLVGGPSPGPF | TRBJ1-5 | NA | TRBV7-7 | TRBD1
TGTGCCAGCAGCTTGGGGCGTAGCGGGGCATCAAAGACCCAGTACTTC | CASSLGRSGASKTQYF | TRBJ2-5 | once | TRBV5-4 | TRBD2
TGTGCCAGCAGCCAAGATTCCGGGCAGGAAGACACTGAAGCTTTCTTT | CASSQDSGQEDTEAFF | TRBJ1-1 | NA | TRBV4-2 | NA
TGTGCCAGCAGTTTACTAGGTCCGTACGAGCAGTACTTC | CASSLLGPYEQYF | TRBJ2-7 | NA | TRBV28 | NA
TGTGCCAGTATTGCAGGGGAGAGCTCCTACAATGAGCAGTTCTTC | CASIAGESSYNEQFF | TRBJ2-1 | few | TRBV19 | NA
TGTGCCAGCAGCTTGGAAGGATCCCGAGGATGGTTCTTT | CASSLEGSRGWFF | TRBJ1-1 | NA | TRBV4-2 | NA
TGTGCCAGCAGCTTAGCGAGTCTAGCGGGGGCTAACACAGATACGCAGTATTTT | CASSLASLAGANTDTQYF | TRBJ2-3 | NA | TRBV11-2 | TRBD2
TGTGCCAGCTCACCCCCCTCAGGGGATCAAGAGACCCAGTACTTC | CASSPPSGDQETQYF | TRBJ2-5 | NA | TRBV18 | NA
TGTGCCAGCAGCAAAGGGAACCAGCGGGGGTGTGCCTACGAGCAGTACTTC | CASSKGNQRGCAYEQYF | TRBJ2-7 | NA | TRBV21-1 | NA
TGTGCCAGCAGCGTATCCGGCCACTCCTACGAGCAGTACTTC | CASSVSGHSYEQYF | TRBJ2-7 | NA | TRBV9 | NA
TGTGCCAGCAGCGGCAGGGGGTCCTATGGCGAGCAGTACTTC | CASSGRGSYGEQYF | TRBJ2-7 | NA | TRBV7-8 | TRBD1
TGTGCCAGCAGCTTTGGGACAGGGGGCTTATTT | CASSFGTGGLF | TRBJ1-6 | NA | TRBV5-5 | TRBD1
TGCGCCAGCAGCAAAGGACAGCAATATGGCTACACCTTC | CASSKGQQYGYTF | TRBJ1-2 | few | TRBV5-1 | NA
TGTGCCAGCAGCTTAAACAAAGAGGGGTCGCAGTATTTT | CASSLNKEGSQYF | TRBJ2-3 | few | TRBV5-4 | NA
TGCGCCAGCAGCTTGGAGCAGAGCCTAACAGATACGCAGTATTTT | CASSLEQSLTDTQYF | TRBJ2-3 | NA | TRBV5-1 | NA
TGCGCCAGCAGCCCAGGGACTCTTGGGTACAATGAGCAGTTCTTC | CASSPGTLGYNEQFF | TRBJ2-1 | NA | TRBV10-1 | NA
TGTGCCATCAGTGGGGTAGGGGTGACTGAAGCTTTCTTT | CAISGVGVTEAFF | TRBJ1-1 | NA | TRBV10-3 | NA
TGTGCCAGCAGTTACTCCAGGACAGGACCCTACGAGCAGTACTTC | CASSYSRTGPYEQYF | TRBJ2-7 | NA | TRBV6-5 | TRBD1
TGCGCCAGCAGCACCGGGACAGGGGGCGCGGACACCGGGGAGCTGTTTTTT | CASSTGTGGADTGELFF | TRBJ2-2 | once | TRBV4-1 | TRBD1
TGTGCCAGCAGCTTAATGGCAGGGGGCAGTCAGACCCAGTACTTC | CASSLMAGGSQTQYF | TRBJ2-5 | NA | TRBV7-3 | TRBD1
TGTGCCAGCAGCCCTACAATGCCAGAGACCCAGTACTTC | CASSPTMPETQYF | TRBJ2-5 | NA | TRBV11-2 | NA
TGTGCCAGCAGCCCGCTCTCTGGGGCCAACGTCCTGACTTTC | CASSPLSGANVLTF | TRBJ2-6 | NA | TRBV4-2 | NA
TGTGCCAGCTCACCGCTGGATTTGAACACTGAAGCTTTCTTT | CASSPLDLNTEAFF | TRBJ1-1 | NA | TRBV18 | NA
TGTGCCAGAAGCCCACCCGGGGGGGGAGCGAATCAGCCCCAGCATTTT | CARSPPGGGANQPQHF | TRBJ1-5 | NA | TRBV5-3 | NA
TGCAGCGTTGGGTTGGGACAGCCTGGAAACACCATATATTTT | CSVGLGQPGNTIYF | TRBJ1-3 | once | TRBV29-1 | TRBD1
TGCGCCAGCAGCCAAGCAGGGGGCTCTCAGCCCCAGCATTTT | CASSQAGGSQPQHF | TRBJ1-5 | NA | TRBV4-3 | TRBD1
TGTGCCAGCAGCTCCCAATTGAACACTGAAGCTTTCTTT | CASSSQLNTEAFF | TRBJ1-1 | NA | TRBV7-9 | NA
TGTGCCAGCGGAAGAGAAAGGGGAGAGACCCAGTACTTC | CASGRERGETQYF | TRBJ2-5 | NA | TRBV6-1 | NA
TGTGCCAGCAGTTACTCTCGCGGAGTCTCCTACGAGCAGTACTTC | CASSYSRGVSYEQYF | TRBJ2-7 | NA | TRBV6-5 | NA
TGTGCCAGCAGCACGGACGACAGGGAGAGCCAGCCCCAGCATTTT | CASSTDDRESQPQHF | TRBJ1-5 | NA | TRBV11-2 | TRBD1
TGTGCCAGCAGCCAAGATTTCATCACAGGGGACGAGCAGTACTTC | CASSQDFITGDEQYF | TRBJ2-7 | NA | TRBV5-4 | TRBD1
TGTGCCAGCAGTGACGCAGGTTCTCACACTGAAGCTTTCTTT | CASSDAGSHTEAFF | TRBJ1-1 | NA | TRBV2 | NA
TGTGCCAGCAGCGCCCTGGGGAGACAGGGGGGAACCTATGGCTACACCTTC | CASSALGRQGGTYGYTF | TRBJ1-2 | NA | TRBV9 | TRBD1
TGTGCCAGCAGCTTAGACCAGGGGAATTCACCCCTCCACTTT | CASSLDQGNSPLHF | TRBJ1-6 | NA | TRBV7-2 | NA
TGTGCCTGGAGTTCTATTGACACTGAAGCTTTCTTT | CAWSSIDTEAFF | TRBJ1-1 | NA | TRBV30 | NA
TGTGCCAGCACCGGAGTGGGATTGAGCTCCTACGAGCAGTACTTC | CASTGVGLSSYEQYF | TRBJ2-7 | NA | TRBV2 | NA
TGCGCCAGCAGTTCCCCCCAGGGGGGGAGGAAAGAGACCCAGTACTTC | CASSSPQGGRKETQYF | TRBJ2-5 | NA | TRBV5-1 | NA
TGTGCCAGCAGCTTGGCGGAAGGAGATACGCAGTATTTT | CASSLAEGDTQYF | TRBJ2-3 | NA | TRBV5-8 | NA
TGTGCCAGCAGCCCGACAGGGGAAACCTACGAGCAGTACTTC | CASSPTGETYEQYF | TRBJ2-7 | NA | TRBV7-3 | TRBD1
TGCAGTGTGCCCCAAGAGACCCAGTACTTC | CSVPQETQYF | TRBJ2-5 | once | TRBV20-1 | NA
TGTGCCAGCAGCGCACAGGGTAACTATGGCTACACCTTC | CASSAQGNYGYTF | TRBJ1-2 | NA | TRBV9 | NA
TGTGCCAGCAGCTTAGGTCCTGGGGAAAAACTGTTTTTT | CASSLGPGEKLFF | TRBJ1-4 | NA | TRBV7-9 | NA
TGTGCCAGCATTCCAGGGGAGGATCAGCCCCAGCATTTT | CASIPGEDQPQHF | TRBJ1-5 | NA | TRBV2 | NA
TGCGCCAGCAGTGAGTCAAGAGCGGGGTCCCGCACAGATACGCAGTATTTT | CASSESRAGSRTDTQYF | TRBJ2-3 | once | TRBV10-1 | TRBD2
TGTGCCAGCCAACGGGGGGGTAGCACAGATACGCAGTATTTT | CASQRGGSTDTQYF | TRBJ2-3 | NA | TRBV7-2 | TRBD2
TGTGCCAGCACACGGGACACTTCCCTCTACAATGAGCAGTTCTTC | CASTRDTSLYNEQFF | TRBJ2-1 | NA | TRBV6-5 | NA